This TCR beta chain comes out of a study of T-cell reconstitution after alpha-beta-depleted transplantation in children. Germline V gene data show CDR1 as LNHDA and CDR2 as SQIVND (reference sequence). V trimming: 3 bases; J trimming: 1 base; junction bases outside the gene matches: 15. The CDR3 totals 19 residues. The TCRbeta library was prepared with unique molecular identifiers. Using its own MiXCR run on the PCR reads, TCRdb lists one record per CDR3 protein. The sample lists around 700,000 distinct CDR3 sequences, under 15% seen once, with 0.65% to 0.9% in the top ten. Note on this clonotype: Its matching antigen is unknown.

Points from the study as a whole: T-cell numbers and diversity one year post-transplant derived largely from freshly generated T cells.

This chain joins TRBV19 and TRBJ2-1; 7 nucleotides agree with TRBD2. The source is a girl aged 2-10 years with congenital amegakaryocytic thrombocytopenia, due to receive a stem cell transplant. The sample here was PBMCs, taken before TCRalphabeta/CD19-depleted stem cell transplant. This CDR3 is CASSIIGLGFGGSYNEQFF. The CDR3, as DNA: TGTGCCAGTAGTATTATTGGACTAGGGTTTGGGGGGTCCTACAATGAGCAGTTCTTC.